These T cell receptor beta chains were read from a single sample in a study of blood T cell repertoires in COVID-19. TCRdb's copy holds only in-frame clones and misses some; the assay was immunoSEQ multiplex PCR. Here the sample spans nearly 350,000 clones, about 83% being singletons. Input material: peripheral blood. The receptors shown here come from a man aged 25 to 45 with active or convalescent COVID-19. Each CDR3 is given with its conserved first and last residue. D genes are given only for firm matches. Rows give clone size only sometimes, using once, few, many, or a class for an expanded clone.

V gene	clone size	D gene	J gene	CDR3 protein	CDR3 DNA
TRBV5-1	once	TRBD2	TRBJ2-2	CASSSGLAGPSKTGELFF	TGCGCCAGCAGCTCGGGACTAGCGGGACCCTCTAAAACCGGGGAGCTGTTTTTT
TRBV6-5	-	TRBD2	TRBJ2-7	CASRETSGREQYF	TGTGCCAGCAGGGAGACTAGCGGGCGAGAGCAGTACTTC
TRBV7-7	-	-	TRBJ1-3	CASSLGGSGNTIYF	TGTGCCAGCAGCTTAGGAGGATCTGGAAACACCATATATTTT
TRBV19	-	-	TRBJ1-6	CASSITGSSYNSPLHF	TGTGCCAGTAGCATCACGGGGAGCTCCTATAATTCACCCCTCCACTTT
TRBV29-1	-	TRBD1	TRBJ1-1	CSVEPGGSNTEAFF	TGCAGCGTTGAACCAGGGGGATCTAACACTGAAGCTTTCTTT
TRBV7-8	-	-	TRBJ2-7	CASGGQGSTYEQYF	TGTGCCAGCGGGGGCCAGGGTTCAACCTACGAGCAGTACTTC
TRBV2	-	-	TRBJ2-5	CASRDPQGAGTQYF	TGTGCCAGCAGGGACCCCCAAGGGGCTGGGACCCAGTACTTC
TRBV6-6	few	-	TRBJ2-1	CASSSGHGGLNEQFF	TGTGCCAGCAGTTCTGGACACGGGGGGCTCAATGAGCAGTTCTTC
TRBV6-6	-	-	TRBJ1-1	CASTRTENTEAFF	TGTGCCAGCACGCGCACAGAGAACACTGAAGCTTTCTTT
TRBV18	-	-	TRBJ1-3	CASSPRQAEAYSGNTIYF	TGTGCCAGCTCACCCCGACAGGCCGAAGCATACTCTGGAAACACCATATATTTT
TRBV24-1	-	TRBD2	TRBJ2-5	CATSDLRTSGEETQYF	TGTGCCACCAGTGACCTCCGGACTAGCGGGGAAGAGACCCAGTACTTC
TRBV5-4	-	TRBD2	TRBJ2-3	CASSLDPSGRVGTDTQYF	TGTGCCAGCAGCTTGGATCCTAGCGGGAGAGTTGGCACAGATACGCAGTATTTT
TRBV7-2	-	-	TRBJ2-2	CASSLETANTGELFF	TGTGCCAGCAGCTTAGAAACAGCGAACACCGGGGAGCTGTTTTTT
TRBV11-3	-	TRBD2	TRBJ2-3	CASSSGLAGDITDTQYF	TGTGCCAGCAGCTCCGGACTAGCGGGGGATATCACAGATACGCAGTATTTT